Shown below are 32 T cell receptor beta chains from a single sample sequenced in a study of CD8 T cells in ankylosing spondylitis. TCRdb used MiXCR to reprocess the 5' RACE reads, holding one entry per CDR3 protein. Of about 190,000 distinct CDR3 sequences listed, around 13% are singletons. Sequencing was carried out using blood, either unsorted or a sorted T cell fraction (not recorded which). Every receptor here comes from a female donor with ankylosing spondylitis or in good health (not recorded which).

This clonotype was found many times. V and J are TRBV20-1 and TRBJ2-2; D remains ambiguous. This CDR3 has 13 amino acids. Germline CDR1 reads DFQATT; CDR2 reads SNEGSKA (reference sequence). V lost 6 bases and J lost 1, with 9 bases in between. The CDR3 region is CSAVKGNTGELFF. CDR3 nucleotides: TGCAGTGCGGTGAAGGGGAACACCGGGGAGCTGTTTTTT.

J is TRBJ2-7 and V is TRBV4-1, with 9 bases fitting TRBD1. Germline-derived CDR1 and CDR2 are MGHRA and YSYEKL. The CDR3 has 15 amino acids. The J segment lost 4 bases and the V segment lost 2 bases, leaving 6 bases of the junction unmatched. CDR3 in DNA: TGCGCCAGCAGCCAACCGGGACAGGGAAAATACGAGCAGTACTTC. Protein product: CASSQPGQGKYEQYF.

Remarks on this clonotype: A much larger clone sits a single nucleotide away, making a read error possible. V gene TRBV4-3 combines with J gene TRBJ2-2; D is uncertain. CDR1 and CDR2 (germline): LGHNA, YSLEER. The CDR3 totals 15 residues. The CDR3 coding sequence is TGCGCCAGCGTCCCCCCACTCGTAAACATCGGGGAGCTGTTTTTT. Translating gives CASVPPLVNIGELFF.

The J gene is TRBJ1-2, the V gene TRBV7-2; D not certain. Looked up from germline, CDR1 is SGHTA and CDR2 is FQGNSA. V dropped 1 base and J dropped 8 bases, with 5 bases sitting between them. The CDR3 has 11 residues. CDR3 protein: CASSLGWGYTF. CDR3 bases: TGTGCCAGCAGCTTAGGTTGGGGCTACACCTTC.

The table lists this clonotype with many counts. This chain links TRBV14 with TRBJ2-1; D not resolved. The germline gives CDR1 SGHDN, CDR2 FVKESK. The CDR3 is 13 residues long. V dropped 4 bases and J dropped 2 bases, with 6 bases sitting between them. CDR3 protein: CASSRGTYNEQFF. CDR3 in DNA: TGTGCCAGCAGCCGAGGTACCTACAATGAGCAGTTCTTC.

The chain couples TRBV5-1 to TRBJ2-1, with D perhaps TRBD2 (6 bases). The germline CDR1 and CDR2 sequences are SGHRS and YFSETQ. Trimming shortened V by 1 base and J by 8 bases, and 13 bases separated the two germline ends. The CDR3 length is 14 residues. The CDR3 region is CASSLFLASHEQFF. CDR3 DNA: TGCGCCAGCAGCTTGTTTCTAGCGTCCCATGAGCAGTTCTTC.

There are a few counts of this clonotype. The chain employs TRBV20-1 and TRBJ2-7; TRBD2 agrees at 8 bases. This CDR3 is 17 amino acids long. The germline V gene has CDR1 DFQATT and CDR2 SNEGSKA (reference sequence). Germline trimming cut 1 base from V and 2 bases from J; bases unmatched to any gene: 13. This CDR3 is CSARGRSGGPFTYEQYF. The CDR3 nucleotides read TGCAGTGCTAGAGGAAGGTCGGGAGGGCCCTTCACCTACGAGCAGTACTTC.

The chain uses TRBV12-3 or TRBV12-4 and TRBJ2-3, with unresolved D. V shed 6 bases and J shed 2 bases, with 9 bases lying between them. There are 13 residues in the CDR3. The CDR3 here is CASRPGLTDTQYF. The CDR3 nucleotides are TGTGCCAGCAGACCCGGCCTCACAGATACGCAGTATTTT.

Ten or more counts support this clonotype. This chain uses TRBV10-3 with TRBJ1-2; D remains unclear. The CDR3 is 14 residues long. Germline CDR1 and CDR2: ENHRY and SYGVKD. V lost 3 bases to trimming and J lost 2 bases, with 10 bases between them. The CDR3 DNA follows: TGTGCCATCAGTGATAAGTCAGAAAACTATGGCTACACCTTC. As protein: CAISDKSENYGYTF.

The rearrangement links TRBV7-8 to TRBJ2-3, with D perhaps TRBD1 (6 bases). This CDR3 spans 17 amino acids. CDR1 is SGHVS, CDR2 FQNEAQ, per germline. V lost 5 bases and J 0 bases, leaving 18 bases between the germline ends. The DNA of the CDR3 is TGTGCCAGCAGCCCCTTAAATCGACAGGCTAGCACAGATACGCAGTATTTT. Protein product: CASSPLNRQASTDTQYF.

This clonotype was recorded many times. V gene TRBV24-1 combines with J gene TRBJ2-2; 8 bases are shared with TRBD1. Trimming took 12 bases from V and 8 from J; bases not matched to a gene: 10. The CDR3 is made up of 13 amino acids. CDR1 KGHDR and CDR2 SFDVKD come from the germline V gene. DNA of the CDR3: TGTGCCGCTGGGACAGGCGTTGGTGGGGAGCTGTTTTTT. It is translated as CAAGTGVGGELFF.

The chain has TRBV6-1 and TRBJ1-5; unclear D gene. From germline, CDR1 is MNHNS and CDR2 SASEGT. The V end was cut by 6 bases, the J end by 3 bases, with 12 bases between. This CDR3 has 14 residues. The CDR3: CASREAGANQPQHF. The DNA of the CDR3 is TGTGCCAGCAGGGAGGCAGGCGCCAATCAGCCCCAGCATTTT.

Ten or more counts support this clonotype. This chain uses TRBV29-1 with TRBJ2-7; 8 bases line up with TRBD1. This CDR3 contains 12 residues. Germline values: CDR1 SQVTM, CDR2 ANQGSEA. J lost 3 bases, V lost 7 bases, and 5 bases had no gene match. The CDR3 loop reads CSAGTGVYEQYF. For the CDR3, the DNA is TGCAGCGCAGGGACAGGAGTCTACGAGCAGTACTTC.

There are many counts of this clonotype. The J gene is TRBJ2-2, the V gene TRBV5-1; D gene unclear. CDR1 is SGHRS, CDR2 YFSETQ, per germline. V was clipped by 6 bases and J by 4 bases, with 25 bases between them. The CDR3 spans 18 residues. DNA for the CDR3: TGCGCCAGCAAGGGTGCCCACGGGTTCGACCCACTCACCGGGGAGCTGTTTTTT. Its translation: CASKGAHGFDPLTGELFF.

This clonotype was picked up many times. This sequence joins TRBV4-1 and TRBJ1-6; D unresolved. V was pared by 7 bases and J by 4 bases, with 20 bases between. The CDR3 has 17 amino acids. The germline V gene has CDR1 MGHRA and CDR2 YSYEKL. As DNA, the CDR3 is TGCGCCAGCAATCCTGCGGACGGTCGCCTTTATAATTCACCCCTCCACTTT. Translation: CASNPADGRLYNSPLHF.

This clonotype was seen repeatedly, ten times or more. The chain has TRBV12-3 or TRBV12-4 and TRBJ1-1, with 8 bases fitting TRBD1. The CDR3 has 15 residues. The junction had 7 bases not matched to a gene; V was cut back by 6 bases and J by 1 base. CDR3 DNA: TGTGCCAGCAGCCCGACAGGGGCGTGGAACACTGAAGCTTTCTTT. The encoded protein is CASSPTGAWNTEAFF.

This chain connects TRBV29-1 to TRBJ1-2, with a tentative D call TRBD1 (5 bases). The CDR3 covers 12 residues. Between the trimmed V and J ends, which lost 7 bases and 7 bases, there was a span of 16 bases. The germline V gene has CDR1 SQVTM and CDR2 ANQGSEA. CDR3: CSGGTGRSGYTF. The CDR3 DNA sequence: TGCAGCGGGGGGACGGGACGAAGTGGCTACACCTTC.

This clonotype was recorded many times. The gene calls are TRBV14 and TRBJ1-6; D not resolved. V was pared by 4 bases and J by 7 bases, with 14 bases between. CDR3 length: 15 residues. CDR1 is SGHDN and CDR2 is FVKESK in the germline V gene. The CDR3 loop reads CASSRKGLLNSPLHF. DNA of the CDR3: TGTGCCAGCAGCCGGAAAGGGTTGTTGAATTCACCCCTCCACTTT.

This clonotype was detected a few times. The rearrangement joins TRBV12-3 or TRBV12-4 to TRBJ2-2; 9 bases line up with TRBD2. This CDR3 has 18 amino acids. The J segment lost 0 bases and the V segment lost 5 bases, leaving 10 bases of the junction unmatched. CDR3 coding DNA: TGTGCCAGCAGTCGACGGACTAGCGCTAATCCGAACACCGGGGAGCTGTTTTTT. This codes for CASSRRTSANPNTGELFF.

J is TRBJ1-1 and V is TRBV7-2; D is unresolved. Germline V gives CDR1 SGHTA, CDR2 FQGNSA. Trimming removed 5 bases at V and 1 base at J, with 11 bases between. The CDR3 is 14 residues long. The CDR3, as DNA: TGTGCCAGCAGCCCACGACCCTGGAACACTGAAGCTTTCTTT. Amino acids: CASSPRPWNTEAFF.

The chain has TRBV7-9 and TRBJ1-2, with D tentatively TRBD1 (6 bases). V gave up 4 bases and J gave up 7 bases, with 16 bases separating them. Germline V lookup: CDR1 SEHNR, CDR2 FQNEAQ (reference sequence). The CDR3 has 14 amino acids. In DNA, the CDR3 is TGTGCCAGCAGCTCCCTCGCAGGGGCTGGTGGCTACACCTTC. Residues: CASSSLAGAGGYTF.

This clonotype has a count of ten or more. This chain connects TRBV12-3 or TRBV12-4 to TRBJ1-5; D possibly corresponds to TRBD1 (5 bases). The CDR3 runs 17 residues. Trimming shortened V by 5 bases and J by 0 bases, and 17 bases separated the two germline ends. CDR3 residues: CASSPGNLQYSNQPQHF. The CDR3 bases are TGTGCCAGCAGTCCAGGGAACTTACAGTATAGCAATCAGCCCCAGCATTTT.

This clonotype has at least ten counts. The chain recombines TRBV6-5 with TRBJ1-1; 10 nucleotides match TRBD1. V lost 3 bases and J lost 3; bases outside the gene matches: 7. Per germline, CDR1 MNHEY and CDR2 SVGAGI. This CDR3 has 16 residues. The CDR3: CASSYTGTGVHTEAFF. For the CDR3, the DNA is TGTGCCAGCAGTTATACCGGGACAGGGGTGCACACTGAAGCTTTCTTT.

This clonotype came up many times. The rearrangement links TRBV24-1 to TRBJ2-1, with TRBD2 matching over 8 bases. This CDR3 spans 18 amino acids. CDR1 and CDR2 (germline): KGHDR, SFDVKD. Trimming took 4 bases from V and 4 from J; bases not matched to a gene: 14. As DNA, the CDR3 is TGTGCCACCAGTGACCGAGATGGAGCGGGAGTGGTTTACAATGAGCAGTTCTTC. This gives the protein CATSDRDGAGVVYNEQFF.

This clonotype was found many times. The gene calls are TRBV28 and TRBJ2-7; the match to TRBD1 covers 8 bases. The V gene end was trimmed by 4 bases and the J gene end by 4 bases; junction bases not matched to a gene: 9. The CDR3 spans 15 residues. Germline V CDR1 and CDR2: MDHEN, SYDVKM. The DNA for the CDR3 is TGTGCCAGCAGTTCCACCTGGACAGGGAGGTACGAGCAGTACTTC. Amino acid sequence: CASSSTWTGRYEQYF.

The chain has TRBV7-6 and TRBJ2-2; D unclear. This CDR3 has 14 residues. Trimming took 5 bases from V and 6 from J, leaving 13 bases between them. Germline V gives CDR1 SGHVS, CDR2 FNYEAQ. The CDR3 loop reads CASSPLPNAGELFF. The CDR3 DNA reads TGTGCCAGCAGCCCACTGCCCAATGCCGGGGAGCTGTTTTTT.

This clonotype was observed a few times. The chain employs TRBV5-1 and TRBJ2-7; D remains unclear. This CDR3 comprises 13 residues. Between the trimmed V and J ends, which lost 7 bases and 2 bases, there was a span of 13 bases. Germline loops: CDR1 SGHRS, CDR2 YFSETQ. CDR3 DNA sequence: TGCGCCAGCCGTGGTTCCCTTACCTACGAGCAGTACTTC. Protein: CASRGSLTYEQYF.

This clonotype was seen repeatedly, ten times or more. V usage is TRBV5-1 and J usage is TRBJ2-1, with 13 bases matching TRBD2. The germline gives CDR1 SGHRS, CDR2 YFSETQ. After removal of 4 bases from V and 5 bases from J, the junction contained 3 bases not matched to a gene. The CDR3 length is 15 residues. The CDR3 loop is CASSPGLAGNNEQFF. The CDR3 DNA sequence: TGCGCCAGCAGCCCGGGACTAGCGGGGAACAATGAGCAGTTCTTC.

There are many counts of this clonotype. The chain employs TRBV5-1 and TRBJ2-7; TRBD2 is a possible D gene (5 bases). Trimming cost V 5 bases and J 2 bases, with 8 bases left between them. The germline V gene has CDR1 SGHRS and CDR2 YFSETQ. CDR3 length: 12 amino acids. The CDR3 nucleotides read TGCGCCAGCAGTGGACTCACCTACGAGCAGTACTTC. It specifies CASSGLTYEQYF.

The chain employs TRBV12-3 or TRBV12-4 and TRBJ1-5; D uncertain. The ends were cut back, 2 bases at V and 7 bases at J, with 9 bases in the middle. This CDR3 region has 13 residues. CDR3 nucleotides: TGTGCCAGCAGTTTAAACGCGGCCCAGCCCCAGCATTTT. Protein sequence: CASSLNAAQPQHF.

This clonotype was observed a handful of times. This sequence joins TRBV20-1 and TRBJ1-5; 10 nucleotides agree with TRBD1. J was trimmed by 4 bases and V by 5 bases; bases with no gene match: 8. The CDR3 totals 15 residues. CDR1 DFQATT and CDR2 SNEGSKA come from the germline V gene (reference sequence). CDR3 region: CSARRTGGLNQPQHF. CDR3 in DNA: TGCAGTGCTCGCAGGACAGGGGGGCTTAATCAGCCCCAGCATTTT.

This clonotype was detected many times. V gene TRBV7-6 combines with J gene TRBJ1-1, with a weak D call TRBD1 (6 bases). The CDR3 contains 16 residues. Per the germline V gene, CDR1 is SGHVS and CDR2 is FNYEAQ. Between the trimmed V and J ends, which lost 2 bases and 0 bases, there was a span of 13 bases. The CDR3 here is CASSLRIGGVNTEAFF. The CDR3 DNA sequence: TGTGCCAGCAGCTTACGGATTGGGGGCGTGAACACTGAAGCTTTCTTT.